The 17 T cell receptor beta chains given below trace back to one sample, sequenced in a study of OX40 agonist ivuxolimab in advanced cancers. Sequenced by immunoSEQ multiplex PCR; TCRdb stores in-frame clones only, minus some. The sample has 45,000 to 55,000 clones, approximately 80% seen once; the top ten hold approximately 6.5%. Source: CD4+ or CD8+ T cells sorted from blood, taken in a trial of the OX40 agonist ivuxolimab. These receptors all stem from an adult with an advanced solid tumor such as melanoma, head and neck, liver or kidney cancer.

The V call is TRBV7-9, the J call TRBJ2-3; 13 nucleotides line up with TRBD2. The CDR3 extends over 18 amino acids. Losses at the gene ends were 2 bases for V and 3 bases for J; bases not matched to a gene: 8. Per germline, CDR1 SEHNR and CDR2 FQNEAQ (reference sequence). CDR3 loop: CASSLIGGLAGVTDTQYF. DNA for the CDR3: TGTGCCAGCAGCTTAATCGGAGGACTAGCGGGAGTGACAGATACGCAGTATTTT.

V and J are TRBV7-9 and TRBJ2-3; TRBD1 agrees at 8 bases. Germline lookup yields CDR1 SEHNR and CDR2 FQNEAQ (reference sequence). This CDR3 contains 18 residues. V was pared by 1 base and J by 4 bases, with 13 bases of the junction left unmatched. This chain's CDR3 is CASSLGPHRGSQADTQYF. The DNA for the CDR3 is TGTGCCAGCAGCTTAGGCCCCCACAGGGGGTCGCAGGCAGATACGCAGTATTTT.

The gene calls are TRBV27 and TRBJ2-3, with 9 bases identical to TRBD1. Germline CDR1 is MNHEY and CDR2 is SMNVEV (reference sequence). There are 15 residues in the CDR3. With 4 bases clipped from V and 4 bases from J, the junction kept 6 bases outside the gene matches. The CDR3 protein is CASSWTGAPSDTQYF. The CDR3 DNA is TGTGCCAGCAGTTGGACAGGGGCCCCCTCAGATACGCAGTATTTT.

The chain links TRBV27 to TRBJ2-1, with 14 bases lining up with TRBD2. The CDR3 totals 16 residues. The J segment lost 7 bases and the V segment lost 4 bases, leaving 6 bases of the junction unmatched. Germline V lookup: CDR1 MNHEY, CDR2 SMNVEV (reference sequence). The CDR3 coding sequence is TGTGCCAGCAGTTCCCTGACTAGCGGGGGGGCAAATGAGCAGTTCTTC. Its translation: CASSSLTSGGANEQFF.

The V and J genes are TRBV2 and TRBJ2-7; 11 bases align to TRBD1. Germline loops: CDR1 SNHLY, CDR2 FYNNEI. J lost 12 bases, V lost 6 bases, and 13 bases had no gene match. CDR3 length: 14 amino acids. CDR3 sequence (DNA): TGTGCCAGCAGCGGACAGGGGGCGTTTTCACTCGCGTACTTC. It is translated as CASSGQGAFSLAYF.

This clone came up a few times. The chain combines TRBV27 with TRBJ1-5; D is uncertain. The V end lost 3 bases, the J end lost 2 bases, and 11 bases lay between the germline ends. The CDR3 length is 15 residues. Germline V lookup: CDR1 MNHEY, CDR2 SMNVEV (reference sequence). The CDR3, as DNA: TGTGCCAGCAGTTTCACGTATATTGGCAATCAGCCCCAGCATTTT. Protein product: CASSFTYIGNQPQHF.

A word on this clone: Other DNA sequences from this sample encode an identical CDR3 as well. The rearrangement uses TRBV28 and TRBJ2-1; D unclear. Trimming cost V 3 bases and J 1 base, with 1 base left between them. The CDR3 is made up of 12 amino acids. Germline lookup yields CDR1 MDHEN and CDR2 SYDVKM. CDR3 in DNA: TGTGCCAGCAGTTTTTCCTACAATGAGCAGTTCTTC. Its protein product is CASSFSYNEQFF.

The V gene is TRBV7-9, the J gene TRBJ1-4; no clear D gene. CDR1 and CDR2 (germline): SEHNR, FQNEAQ (reference sequence). The CDR3 length is 14 residues. V was trimmed by 5 bases and J by 7 bases, leaving 14 bases between them. In nucleotides, the CDR3 is TGTGCCAGCAGCAACGCGGTGGGTTTTGAAAAACTGTTTTTT. The encoded protein is CASSNAVGFEKLFF.

This chain connects TRBV7-8 to TRBJ2-7; D is perhaps TRBD2 (5 bases). Germline CDR1 and CDR2: SGHVS and FQNEAQ. V lost 3 bases and J lost 0, with 9 bases in between. The CDR3 sequence is 14 residues long. The CDR3 protein is CASSLERTSYEQYF. The CDR3 DNA is TGTGCCAGCAGCTTGGAGCGGACCTCCTACGAGCAGTACTTC.

This clone has just one count. V and J are TRBV28 and TRBJ1-5; 8 bases fit TRBD1. Per the germline V gene, CDR1 is MDHEN and CDR2 is SYDVKM. There are 17 residues in the CDR3. V trimming: 4 bases; J trimming: 11 bases; junction bases outside the gene matches: 19. This CDR3 is CASSSLPAGGSTLAQHF. DNA of the CDR3: TGTGCCAGCAGTTCACTTCCCGCAGGGGGCTCGACCCTAGCCCAGCATTTT.

CDR3 nucleotide sequence: TGTGCCAGCAGCGTAGCACAGGGGACGGCCGGGGAGCTGTTTTTT. It encodes CASSVAQGTAGELFF. The chain couples TRBV9 to TRBJ2-2; 7 positions match TRBD1. Germline V gene data show CDR1 as SGDLS and CDR2 as YYNGEE. Trimming cost V 0 bases and J 6 bases; bases outside gene matches: 5. The CDR3 length is 15 residues. The full variable domain, with the rest looked up from reference TRBV9 and TRBJ2-2, is DSGVTQTPKHLITATGQRVTLRCSPRSGDLSVYWYQQSLDQGLQFLIQYYNGEERAKGNILERFSAQQFPDLHSELNLSSLELGDSALYFCASSVAQGTAGELFFGEGSRLTVL.

For the CDR3, the DNA is TGCAGCGTTGAAGATTGGGCCTGGACAGACCTGGATGGCTACACCTTC. As protein: CSVEDWAWTDLDGYTF. This sequence joins TRBV29-1 and TRBJ1-2, with D possibly matching TRBD1 (6 bases). Trimming took 0 bases from V and 6 from J, leaving 20 bases between them. Germline V gives CDR1 SQVTM, CDR2 ANQGSEA. The CDR3 sequence is 16 residues long.

This rearrangement joins TRBV7-8 to TRBJ1-1; 7 nucleotides match TRBD1. Trimming cost V 5 bases and J 3 bases; bases outside gene matches: 9. Looked up from germline, CDR1 is SGHVS and CDR2 is FQNEAQ. There are 15 residues in the CDR3. CDR3 DNA: TGTGCCAGCAGCCCGGGACAGCGAGAGGACACTGAAGCTTTCTTT. This encodes CASSPGQREDTEAFF.

The V gene is TRBV5-6, the J gene TRBJ2-4; weak D call: TRBD1 (5 bases). The germline V gene has CDR1 SGHDT and CDR2 YYEEEE. Trimming left V 4 bases short and J 1 base short, with 18 bases between. The CDR3 sequence is 17 residues long. For the CDR3, the DNA is TGTGCCAGCAGCAGCGTGAATGTGGCAGGGGCCAAAAACATTCAGTACTTC. Its protein is CASSSVNVAGAKNIQYF.

The chain recombines TRBV4-3 with TRBJ2-7; D is unresolved. V gave up 0 bases and J gave up 3 bases, with 12 bases separating them. The CDR3 is 15 residues long. Germline loops: CDR1 LGHNA, CDR2 YSLEER. The CDR3: CASSQDRSANYEQYF. CDR3 nucleotides: TGCGCCAGCAGCCAAGATCGGTCAGCCAACTACGAGCAGTACTTC.

The chain employs TRBV30 and TRBJ1-2; TRBD1 matches at 11 bases. Unmatched junction bases numbered 4, after V lost 1 base and J lost 3 bases. Germline loops: CDR1 GTSNPN, CDR2 SVGIG (reference sequence). The length of the CDR3 is 15 residues. DNA for the CDR3: TGTGCCTGGAGTGACCGGACAGGGGGCTACTATGGCTACACCTTC. The encoded protein is CAWSDRTGGYYGYTF.

V gene TRBV2 combines with J gene TRBJ2-3; D ambiguous. V was clipped by 0 bases and J by 2 bases, with 15 bases between them. This CDR3 has 17 amino acids. CDR1 and CDR2 (germline): SNHLY, FYNNEI. The CDR3 nucleotides are TGTGCCAGCAGTGAAGCGCTTCTGGAGCCGGCCACAGATACGCAGTATTTT. Translation gives CASSEALLEPATDTQYF.